This T cell receptor (beta chain) was captured by sequencing in a study of T cells after yellow fever vaccination. Conversion of TCR transcripts into cDNA relied on 5'RACE template switching, which added a universal primer site and UMIs. One entry per CDR3 protein results from TCRdb running MiXCR on the 5' RACE reads. This sample has under 700,000 distinct CDR3 sequences; approximately 16% occur once, and the top ten carry roughly a sixth. The germline CDR1 and CDR2 sequences are SGHRS and YFSETQ. Trimming took off 4 bases at V and 2 bases at J, with 15 bases between the two ends. This CDR3 is built from 15 residues. Findings of the study overall: Most primary-vaccination clones recurred post-booster (under 98% CD4, 88% CD8).

Worth noting for this clonotype: The target antigen is unknown.

This chain joins TRBV5-1 and TRBJ2-5; D might be TRBD2 (5 bases). The receptor comes from a man in his late teens or twenties who received the YFV17D yellow fever vaccine. The input for sequencing was PBMCs, taken roughly 5 days after the first yellow fever vaccination. CDR3 region: CASSPRAGEQETQYF. CDR3 bases: TGCGCCAGCAGCCCGAGGGCCGGAGAGCAAGAGACCCAGTACTTC.